This T cell receptor (beta chain) was identified during a study of blood T cell repertoires in COVID-19. Overall study context: The cDNA or gDNA used as material had been derived from T cells, B-cell-depleted T cells, or PBMCs.

Here immunoSEQ multiplex PCR was the method, and the copy in TCRdb shows in-frame clones only, minus some. The sample records 250,000 or so clones, over 75% being singletons. The CDR3 spans 15 residues. Trimming took 4 bases from V and 8 from J; bases not matched to a gene: 12. The V gene's germline CDR1 is SGHKS and CDR2 YYEKEE (reference sequence). This receptor was identified in a woman in her forties or fifties who had recovered from COVID-19. Material: PBMCs or T cells enriched from blood (not recorded which). The chain uses TRBV5-5 and TRBJ2-1; 7 bases map to TRBD1. The CDR3 coding sequence is TGTGCCAGCAGCCAGACTCAGGGGGATGGCGATGAGCAGTTCTTC. This gives the protein CASSQTQGDGDEQFF.